This is a list of T cell receptor beta chains from one sample in a study of cytomegalovirus exposure and HLA in healthy donors. The method was immunoSEQ multiplex PCR; TCRdb's version includes in-frame clones alone and lacks a portion of them. The sample lists tens of thousands of clones, around 77% occurring once. The specimen sequenced was PBMCs. All receptors derive from a man aged 60-69 years in good health and CMV-seronegative. CDR3s include the opening cysteine and the closing phenylalanine or tryptophan. Each record gives: CDR3 DNA, CDR3 protein, clone size, J gene, CDR3 length, D gene, V gene. The D gene is left open where the match is weak. Part of the rows lack a size; the others show once, few, many or a class for expanded clones.

TGTGCCAGTAGTAGACAGGGGGCGGTTCAGCCCCAGCATTTT CASSRQGAVQPQHF - TRBJ1-5 14 TRBD1 TRBV19
TGTGCCAGCTCACCTACAGGGACGGGGGAGCAGTACTTC CASSPTGTGEQYF - TRBJ2-7 13 - TRBV18
TGTGCCTGGAGATTTGGACAGGGGGCTCATGAGCAGTTCTTC CAWRFGQGAHEQFF - TRBJ2-1 14 TRBD1 TRBV30
TGTGCTAGCAGCTTAGAGTTTCAGGGGGGCACCCAGTACTTC CASSLEFQGGTQYF - TRBJ2-5 14 - TRBV7-7
TGCAGCGTTAGAGGGCTGAACGGGGACACCGGGGAGCTGTTTTTT CSVRGLNGDTGELFF few TRBJ2-2 15 - TRBV29-1
TGTGCCAGCACCGGGGGACAGGGGGCGCTTTCCCACGAGCAGTACTTC CASTGGQGALSHEQYF - TRBJ2-7 16 TRBD1 TRBV5-4
TGTGCCAGCAGCTCTCTAGCGGGAGTCACCGGGGAGCTGTTTTTT CASSSLAGVTGELFF - TRBJ2-2 15 TRBD2 TRBV7-3
TGTGCCAGCAGCCGGAAGGGTCGTGGCAGCGGGACACCGGATACGCAGTATTTT CASSRKGRGSGTPDTQYF - TRBJ2-3 18 - TRBV7-9
TGTGCCAGCAGCTTAGTTGACAGGGGGCTCTACGAGCAGTACTTC CASSLVDRGLYEQYF - TRBJ2-7 15 TRBD1 TRBV11-2
TGTGCCAGCAGTCCCGGACAGGGCGAGAATGGCTACACCTTC CASSPGQGENGYTF few TRBJ1-2 14 TRBD1 TRBV27
TGCAGCGTTGAAGACCGTAAAAATTCCTACGAGCAGTACTTC CSVEDRKNSYEQYF few TRBJ2-7 14 - TRBV29-1
TGTGCCAGTACTGTTAGCGGGAGGGCTCCCTACGAGCAGTACTTC CASTVSGRAPYEQYF - TRBJ2-7 15 TRBD2 TRBV5-4
TGTGCCAGCGGACCGGGACAGGGCCTTCATGGAGCTTTCTTT CASGPGQGLHGAFF few TRBJ1-1 14 TRBD1 TRBV6-5
TGTGCCAGCAGTAAGGGAGCGGGACCTGAAAACATTCAGTACTTC CASSKGAGPENIQYF - TRBJ2-4 15 TRBD2 TRBV6-1
TGTGCCAGCAGTTTACCTGATCAGCCCCAGCATTTT CASSLPDQPQHF once TRBJ1-5 12 - TRBV27
TGTGCCAGCAGGGAGAGGGCGGGAAACACCATATATTTT CASRERAGNTIYF - TRBJ1-3 13 - TRBV7-6
TGTGCCTGGAGTTGGGTTAGCGGGATGTACAATGAGCAGTTCTTC CAWSWVSGMYNEQFF - TRBJ2-1 15 TRBD2 TRBV30
TGTGCCAGCAGCTTAGCGGGACAGGGTTATTCACCCCTCCACTTT CASSLAGQGYSPLHF medium-sized TRBJ1-6 15 TRBD1 TRBV5-6
TGCAGCGCACTAGCGGGAGCCTACAATGAGCAGTTCTTC CSALAGAYNEQFF - TRBJ2-1 13 TRBD2 TRBV29-1
TGTGCCAGCTCACCGACCGGGACAGCCGTGAATCAGCCCCAGCATTTT CASSPTGTAVNQPQHF - TRBJ1-5 16 TRBD1 TRBV18
TGTGCCTGGAGAACTGGGGGTAGCGGGAGGTACGAGCAGTACTTC CAWRTGGSGRYEQYF - TRBJ2-7 15 TRBD2 TRBV30
TGTGCCAGCAAGGACAGGGGGCTGGGGACAGATACGCAGTATTTT CASKDRGLGTDTQYF - TRBJ2-3 15 TRBD1 TRBV2
TGTGCCAGCTCAATTTTTGCGGGGGAGAATGAGCAGTTCTTC CASSIFAGENEQFF - TRBJ2-1 14 TRBD2 TRBV18
TGTGCCAGCAGCCGGGACTTTTCAGATACGCAGTATTTT CASSRDFSDTQYF few TRBJ2-3 13 - TRBV7-3
TGTGCCAGTAGTACGACGACAGGGGGTGGTAGCAATCAGCCCCAGCATTTT CASSTTTGGGSNQPQHF - TRBJ1-5 17 TRBD1 TRBV19
TGCGCCAGCAGCTTGGGGAGGGGGGACAGGGGCCCAGAGGTTGCCGGGGAGCTGTTTTTT CASSLGRGDRGPEVAGELFF - TRBJ2-2 20 TRBD1 TRBV5-1
TGTGCCAGCAGTTCACCTAGCGGGGCCTACAATGAGCAGTTCTTC CASSSPSGAYNEQFF once TRBJ2-1 15 TRBD2 TRBV27
TGTGCCAGCAGCTTAGCAGGGGCGCAAGAGACCCAGTACTTC CASSLAGAQETQYF - TRBJ2-5 14 - TRBV7-3
TGTGCCAGCAGCTCTAGCGGGGGCCAAGAGACCCAGTACTTC CASSSSGGQETQYF - TRBJ2-5 14 TRBD2 TRBV5-4
TGTGCCTGGACTAGCGGGAGACGTTACGAGCAGTACTTC CAWTSGRRYEQYF - TRBJ2-7 13 TRBD2 TRBV30
TGTGCCAGCAGCAGACCGGGACAGGGAAATCAGCCCCAGCATTTT CASSRPGQGNQPQHF - TRBJ1-5 15 TRBD1 TRBV6-6
TGCGCCAGCAGCACACACTCAGGGGGCAACTATGGCTACACCTTC CASSTHSGGNYGYTF - TRBJ1-2 15 TRBD1 TRBV5-1
TGTGCCTGGAGTGGTCCTCTCCGGGACAGGGAAGTGAGGGACCGGTTTGGAAACGGCTACACCTTC CAWSGPLRDREVRDRFGNGYTF - TRBJ1-2 22 TRBD1 TRBV30
TGTGCCAGCAGCTTGTCCCGACAGGGCGGCTACACCTTC CASSLSRQGGYTF - TRBJ1-2 13 TRBD1 TRBV5-4
TGTGCCAGCAGCTTAGTCGGAGCAATCGGGACAGGGGTTCGAGAGACCCAGTACTTC CASSLVGAIGTGVRETQYF once TRBJ2-5 19 TRBD1 TRBV11-2
TGTGCCATCAGTGAGTCGAGCGGTAATAATTCACCCCTCCACTTT CAISESSGNNSPLHF - TRBJ1-6 15 - TRBV10-3
TGTGCCAGAAACGGGACAGGGGCCCCGAATCAGCCCCAGCATTTT CARNGTGAPNQPQHF few TRBJ1-5 15 TRBD1 TRBV6-5
TGTGCTAGCAGCGCCGGGACTAGCTCGTCCAATGAGCAGTTCTTC CASSAGTSSSNEQFF - TRBJ2-1 15 TRBD2 TRBV7-7
TGTGCCAGCAGCTTAACCGGGACAGGGGGAGAGACCCAGTACTTC CASSLTGTGGETQYF - TRBJ2-5 15 TRBD1 TRBV7-6
TGTGCCAGCAGCTTAGTTGGGGACAGACGCACAGATACGCAGTATTTT CASSLVGDRRTDTQYF - TRBJ2-3 16 TRBD1 TRBV7-9
TGCGCCAGCAGCGGGGACAGGCTGGGCTACGAGCAGTACTTC CASSGDRLGYEQYF once TRBJ2-7 14 TRBD1 TRBV5-1
TGCGCCAGCAGCTTGGGCCTAGGGGGGGCCACTCTACATGCCTCCTACGAGCAGTACTTC CASSLGLGGATLHASYEQYF - TRBJ2-7 20 - TRBV5-1
TGTGCCTGGACCACATCCAGGGGCCCCACCTCCTACGAGCAGTACTTC CAWTTSRGPTSYEQYF - TRBJ2-7 16 - TRBV30
TGTGCTAGCAGCCTCGGTCCCGATTACAATGAGCAGTTCTTC CASSLGPDYNEQFF few TRBJ2-1 14 - TRBV7-7
TGTGCCAGCAGCCATACTAGCTTACGAGAGACCCAGTACTTC CASSHTSLRETQYF - TRBJ2-5 14 - TRBV7-8
TGCGCCAGCAGCCAGGCGAACACCGGGGAGCTGTTTTTT CASSQANTGELFF - TRBJ2-2 13 - TRBV10-2
TGTGCCAGCAGTTTCCGGGGGGGAACCTATAATTCACCCCTCCACTTT CASSFRGGTYNSPLHF - TRBJ1-6 16 - TRBV27
TGTGCCAGCAGAGCGACAGGGGGCTACGAGCAGTACTTC CASRATGGYEQYF once TRBJ2-7 13 TRBD1 TRBV2
TGTGCCAGCAGCTCAAGGGGGAACTCTGGAAACACCATATATTTT CASSSRGNSGNTIYF - TRBJ1-3 15 - TRBV13
TGTGCCAGCGGCTCCTACGGTCAGGGGGCGTTATCGACTGAAGCTTTCTTT CASGSYGQGALSTEAFF - TRBJ1-1 17 TRBD1 TRBV5-8
TGTGCCAGCTCACCACCGGGACAGCTTAATGAAAAACTGTTTTTT CASSPPGQLNEKLFF - TRBJ1-4 15 TRBD1 TRBV18
TGTGCCAGCAGTCCTGGGACAGAGTACGAGCAGTACTTC CASSPGTEYEQYF - TRBJ2-7 13 TRBD1 TRBV6-5
TGCGCCAGCAGCTCGTACTCGGGAGATACGCAGTATTTT CASSSYSGDTQYF - TRBJ2-3 13 - TRBV5-1
TGTGCTAGTGGTTTGGTACGGATAGCGAGAAAGACCCAGTACTTC CASGLVRIARKTQYF - TRBJ2-5 15 - TRBV12-5